This TCR beta chain was retrieved from a study of blood T cell repertoires in COVID-19. In the authors' methods: Amplification with reference gene primers provided the estimates of nucleated cell counts. Profiled with immunoSEQ multiplex PCR; TCRdb holds only in-frame clones, not every one. The D gene and trimming were derived from the DNA, and the V and J assignments and clone size from that table. This sample carries about 270,000 clones, about 87% of them seen once, and the ten largest clones take over 3.5%. The V segment lost 1 base and the J segment 5 bases; nucleotides outside the gene matches: 9. The CDR3 contains 16 residues. The germline gives CDR1 MGHRA, CDR2 YSYEKL.

What was sequenced was PBMCs or T cells enriched from blood (not recorded which). The V call is TRBV4-1, the J call TRBJ2-7; 9 nucleotides match TRBD2. The source of this sequence is a woman between 25 and 40 years old with acute COVID-19. CDR3 loop: CASSQVDSGSFDEQYF. The CDR3 coding sequence is TGCGCCAGCAGCCAAGTAGATAGCGGGAGCTTCGACGAGCAGTACTTC.